This T cell receptor (beta chain) was found in a study of blood T cell repertoires in COVID-19. The repertoire was sequenced with immunoSEQ multiplex PCR; TCRdb's copy has only in-frame clones and lacks some. The data show about 110,000 clones, roughly 70% seen once. The sample was peripheral blood. This clonotype was obtained from a woman in her forties with acute or convalescent COVID-19.

The CDR3, as DNA: TGCGCCAGCAGCTCGTACCAAGAGACCCAGTACTTC. It is translated as CASSSYQETQYF. The chain employs TRBV5-1 and TRBJ2-5; D ambiguous. The length of the CDR3 is 12 residues. V was cut by 3 bases and J by 0 bases, with 3 bases left in between. Germline V lookup: CDR1 SGHRS, CDR2 YFSETQ. Supplemented by reference TRBV5-1 and TRBJ2-5, the full variable domain reads KAGVTQTPRYLIKTRGQQVTLSCSPISGHRSVSWYQQTPGQGLQFLFEYFSETQRNKGNFPGRFSGRQFSNSRSEMNVSTLELGDSALYLCASSSYQETQYFGPGTRLLVL.